The 28 T cell receptor beta chains below all came from one sample that was sequenced in a study of OX40 agonist ivuxolimab in advanced cancers. Libraries were made using the immunoSEQ multiplex PCR assay. The clones in this table, taken by TCRdb from immuneACCESS, are in-frame only. Not every clone is retained; where verified, under half of the shortfall comes from an unresolved V gene, and the cause of the rest is unknown. Present in this sample are 77,000 or so clones, 84% of which were seen just once. The top ten clones comprise around 0.51% of the sample. The input for sequencing was CD4+ or CD8+ T cells sorted from blood, taken in a trial of the OX40 agonist ivuxolimab. The receptors derive from an adult with an advanced solid tumor such as melanoma, head and neck, liver or kidney cancer.

The CDR3: CASSLRTSGVTGELFF. The CDR3 region has the DNA TGCGCCAGCAGCTTGAGGACTAGCGGGGTCACCGGGGAGCTGTTTTTT. J is TRBJ2-2 and V is TRBV5-1; 12 bases line up with TRBD2. Looked up from germline, CDR1 is SGHRS and CDR2 is YFSETQ. This CDR3 is built from 16 residues. V dropped 1 base and J dropped 4; count of bases not matched to a gene: 2.

The chain has TRBV2 and TRBJ2-7; no definite D call. The CDR3 consists of 15 residues. Germline V gene lookup returns CDR1 SNHLY and CDR2 FYNNEI. V gave up 6 bases and J gave up 1 base, with 16 bases separating them. CDR3 DNA sequence: TGTGCCAGCAGGAAGGGTATATTATATTCCTACGAGCAGTACTTC. This translates into CASRKGILYSYEQYF.

The rearrangement joins TRBV6-5 to TRBJ2-7; D unresolved. The length of the CDR3 is 13 residues. Germline V gives CDR1 MNHEY, CDR2 SVGAGI. V gave up 0 bases and J gave up 3 bases, with 6 bases separating them. CDR3 sequence: CASSYSGIYEQYF. The CDR3 nucleotides are TGTGCCAGCAGTTACTCGGGAATCTACGAGCAGTACTTC.

This clone was observed once. The V gene is TRBV7-2, the J gene TRBJ1-6; 7 bases align to TRBD1. Germline CDR1 reads SGHTA; CDR2 reads FQGNSA. The CDR3 runs to 15 residues. Trimming removed 4 bases from V and 8 bases from J; junction bases left unmatched: 8. CDR3 residues: CASSYRQGGDSPLHF. The CDR3, as DNA: TGTGCCAGCAGCTACAGACAGGGAGGGGATTCACCCCTCCACTTT. Full variable domain (rest looked up from reference TRBV7-2 and TRBJ1-6): GAGVSQSPSNKVTEKGKDVELRCDPISGHTALYWYRQSLGQGLEFLIYFQGNSAPDKSGLPSDRFSAERTGGSVSTLTIQRTQQEDSAVYLCASSYRQGGDSPLHFGNGTRLTVT.

The CDR3 coding sequence is TGCGCCAGCAGCTTGGGAGTACTGGGGGACACTGAAGCTTTCTTT. The encoded protein is CASSLGVLGDTEAFF. This chain connects TRBV5-1 to TRBJ1-1, with a weak D call TRBD1 (5 bases). Trimming shortened V by 0 bases and J by 3 bases, and 12 bases separated the two germline ends. The CDR3 has 15 amino acids. Germline V gene lookup returns CDR1 SGHRS and CDR2 YFSETQ.

V is TRBV28 and J is TRBJ2-2; the D call may be TRBD1 or TRBD2 (5 bases each). V gave up 5 bases and J gave up 4 bases, with 14 bases separating them. This CDR3 is 15 amino acids long. Germline V gene sequence: CDR1 MDHEN, CDR2 SYDVKM. The CDR3 sequence is CASSTLGGFTGELFF. The CDR3 nucleotides are TGTGCCAGCAGTACACTTGGGGGATTCACCGGGGAGCTGTTTTTT.

This chain connects TRBV6-1 to TRBJ2-7; 7 bases map to TRBD1. The CDR3 runs 13 residues. V lost 7 bases to trimming and J lost 2 bases; unmatched junction nucleotides: 5. Germline lookup yields CDR1 MNHNS and CDR2 SASEGT. CDR3 in amino acids: CASNIGQAYEQYF. The CDR3 region has the DNA TGTGCCAGCAACATAGGACAGGCCTACGAGCAGTACTTC.

V gene TRBV7-3 combines with J gene TRBJ2-3, with 9 nucleotides matching TRBD2. The length of the CDR3 is 14 residues. Germline CDR1 is SGHTA and CDR2 is FQGTGA. V lost 7 bases to trimming and J lost 2 bases; unmatched junction nucleotides: 4. Here the CDR3 reads CASKRTSATDTQYF. The CDR3 nucleotides read TGTGCCAGCAAGAGGACTAGCGCCACAGATACGCAGTATTTT.

CDR3 coding DNA: TGCGCCAGCAGCTTGGAAGCCGAGCAGTACTTC. Its protein product is CASSLEAEQYF. The genes are TRBV5-1 and TRBJ2-7; D unresolved. The V and J ends lost 0 bases and 6 bases respectively, with 4 bases between them. The CDR3 runs to 11 residues. Germline values: CDR1 SGHRS, CDR2 YFSETQ.

The gene calls are TRBV10-3 and TRBJ2-1, with 7 bases aligning to TRBD1. Germline V CDR1 and CDR2: ENHRY, SYGVKD. The CDR3 is made up of 13 amino acids. Unmatched junction bases numbered 3, after V lost 5 bases and J lost 5 bases. Here the CDR3 reads CAISRQGDNEQFF. The CDR3 DNA reads as TGTGCCATCAGTCGACAGGGAGACAATGAGCAGTTCTTC.

This chain joins TRBV18 and TRBJ1-4; 8 bases line up with TRBD1. The CDR3 is 15 amino acids. Germline V gene lookup returns CDR1 KGHSH and CDR2 LQKENI. V lost 6 bases to trimming and J lost 7 bases; unmatched junction nucleotides: 10. Here the CDR3 DNA reads TGTGCCAGCTCCCTAGGACAGGGCGGGAGTGAAAAACTGTTTTTT. It codes for CASSLGQGGSEKLFF. Variable domain in full (rest from reference TRBV18 and TRBJ1-4): NAGVMQNPRHLVRRRGQEARLRCSPMKGHSHVYWYRQLPEEGLKFMVYLQKENIIDESGMPKERFSAEFPKEGPSILRIQQVVRGDSAAYFCASSLGQGGSEKLFFGSGTQLSVL.

The chain joins TRBV27 to TRBJ1-2; TRBD1 might be the D (5 bases). The CDR3 is 12 amino acids. Trimming stripped 7 bases from V and 7 bases from J, with 13 bases between. Germline CDR1 and CDR2: MNHEY and SMNVEV (reference sequence). The CDR3 sequence: CASKSGPSGYTF. CDR3 sequence (DNA): TGTGCCAGCAAATCGGGACCAAGTGGCTACACCTTC.

The genes are TRBV7-2 and TRBJ2-7; 7 bases match TRBD2. The CDR3 runs 16 residues. Germline V gene data show CDR1 as SGHTA and CDR2 as FQGNSA. With 4 bases clipped from V and 1 base from J, the junction kept 10 bases outside the gene matches. CDR3 amino acids: CASSSNSLAASYEQYF. Here the CDR3 DNA reads TGTGCCAGCAGCTCCAATTCCCTAGCGGCATCCTACGAGCAGTACTTC.

This chain connects TRBV27 to TRBJ2-5, with TRBD2 as a possible D gene (6 bases). The V and J ends lost 4 bases and 2 bases respectively, with 14 bases between them. CDR3 length equals 15 residues. CDR1 is MNHEY and CDR2 is SMNVEV in the germline V gene (reference sequence). CDR3 residues: CASSSRGSGQETQYF. DNA for the CDR3: TGTGCCAGCAGTTCGCGGGGAAGCGGTCAAGAGACCCAGTACTTC.

The chain combines TRBV5-4 with TRBJ2-7; TRBD1 agrees at 7 bases. The CDR3 spans 16 residues. Trimming cost V 4 bases and J 5 bases; bases outside gene matches: 15. Germline CDR1 and CDR2: SGHNT and YYREEE (reference sequence). For the CDR3, the DNA is TGTGCCAGCAGCCCCGACAGGGCTTTTGGTTATAACGAGCAGTACTTC. This translates into CASSPDRAFGYNEQYF.

The gene calls are TRBV28 and TRBJ1-1, with unresolved D. This CDR3 has 12 residues. Trimming shortened V by 7 bases and J by 3 bases, and 9 bases separated the two germline ends. Germline V lookup: CDR1 MDHEN, CDR2 SYDVKM. CDR3 nucleotide sequence: TGTGCCAGCAACCCCGGGCACACTGAAGCTTTCTTT. Amino acids: CASNPGHTEAFF.

The CDR3 sequence is CASSSWDRDTMNTEAFF. The CDR3 DNA follows: TGTGCCAGCAGCTCCTGGGACAGGGATACAATGAACACTGAAGCTTTCTTT. The rearrangement uses TRBV7-6 and TRBJ1-1; 9 bases fit TRBD1. Trimming cost V 4 bases and J 0 bases; bases outside gene matches: 9. CDR1 SGHVS and CDR2 FNYEAQ come from the germline V gene. The CDR3 is made up of 17 amino acids.

The V and J genes are TRBV28 and TRBJ1-5, with TRBD1 matching over 7 bases. J gave up 0 bases and V 6 bases, and 8 bases lay outside the gene matches. CDR3 length equals 16 residues. CDR1 MDHEN and CDR2 SYDVKM come from the germline V gene. The CDR3 reads CASSPFTGDSNQPQHF. Here the CDR3 DNA reads TGTGCCAGCAGCCCATTTACAGGGGATAGCAATCAGCCCCAGCATTTT.

The V gene is TRBV7-2, the J gene TRBJ2-3; D is unclear. V dropped 0 bases and J dropped 6 bases, with 16 bases sitting between them. Germline V lookup: CDR1 SGHTA, CDR2 FQGNSA. The CDR3 is 16 amino acids. In DNA, the CDR3 is TGTGCCAGCAGCTTAGCGTCCCATGCGGCGCAGGATACGCAGTATTTT. The encoded protein is CASSLASHAAQDTQYF.

This chain links TRBV7-6 with TRBJ2-2, with 10 bases identical to TRBD2. The J segment lost 6 bases and the V segment lost 1 base, leaving 5 bases of the junction unmatched. From germline, CDR1 is SGHVS and CDR2 FNYEAQ. This CDR3 has 16 residues. DNA of the CDR3: TGTGCCAGCAGCTTAGGCTACGGGACTAGCGCCGGGGAGCTGTTTTTT. Its protein is CASSLGYGTSAGELFF.

The chain is built from TRBV9 and TRBJ2-5; D tentatively reads TRBD1 or TRBD2 (6 bases each). V lost 1 base, J lost 5 bases, and 15 bases lay in between. The CDR3 covers 15 residues. Germline loops: CDR1 SGDLS, CDR2 YYNGEE. The chain's CDR3 is CASSVNPGAGETQYF. CDR3 sequence (DNA): TGTGCCAGCAGCGTAAACCCGGGGGCAGGGGAGACCCAGTACTTC.

The chain has TRBV27 and TRBJ2-7; the D is unclear. CDR1 and CDR2 (germline): MNHEY, SMNVEV (reference sequence). V was cut by 6 bases and J by 5 bases, with 14 bases left in between. The CDR3 is 13 amino acids. CDR3 nucleotides: TGTGCCAGCAGCCAGCCTTACAAGGACGAGCAGTACTTC. It yields the protein CASSQPYKDEQYF.

As DNA, the CDR3 is TGTGCCAGCTCCCGGACAGTCAACACTGAAGCTTTCTTT. Encoded protein: CASSRTVNTEAFF. V gene TRBV27 combines with J gene TRBJ1-1, with D perhaps TRBD1 (6 bases). V was clipped by 8 bases and J by 2 bases, with 12 bases between them. CDR1 is MNHEY, CDR2 SMNVEV, per germline (reference sequence). CDR3 length: 13 amino acids.

This chain uses TRBV28 with TRBJ2-7, with D possibly matching TRBD1 (6 bases). The germline CDR1 and CDR2 sequences are MDHEN and SYDVKM. V gave up 6 bases and J gave up 4 bases, with 13 bases separating them. The CDR3 totals 13 residues. The CDR3 DNA sequence: TGTGCCAGCAGATTTACAGGGTTGTACGAGCAGTACTTC. Protein: CASRFTGLYEQYF.

The chain uses TRBV5-4 and TRBJ2-3; D possibly corresponds to TRBD2 (5 bases). Germline V gene data show CDR1 as SGHNT and CDR2 as YYREEE (reference sequence). V was clipped by 1 base and J by 0 bases, with 12 bases between them. The CDR3 sequence is 16 residues long. CDR3 in DNA: TGTGCCAGCAGCTTGCCAGAAGCGGCTAGCACAGATACGCAGTATTTT. Protein sequence: CASSLPEAASTDTQYF.

This CDR3 reads CASSLISSGANVLTF. CDR3 bases: TGTGCCAGCAGCTTAATCAGCTCTGGGGCCAACGTCCTGACTTTC. The rearrangement links TRBV7-8 to TRBJ2-6; D unclear. Between the trimmed V and J ends, which lost 2 bases and 0 bases, there was a span of 5 bases. Germline CDR1 SGHVS, CDR2 FQNEAQ. This CDR3 is built from 15 residues.

The V call is TRBV18, the J call TRBJ2-5; D possibly uses TRBD1 or TRBD2 (5 bases each). The V gene lost 4 bases and the J gene lost 6 bases, with 18 bases spanning the gap. There are 15 residues in the CDR3. CDR1 and CDR2 from the germline V gene are KGHSH and LQKENI. Written as DNA, the CDR3 is TGTGCCAGCTCACTACAGGACCCCGCCGGGAAGACCCAGTACTTC. The encoded protein is CASSLQDPAGKTQYF.

The V call is TRBV30, the J call TRBJ2-7; no reliable D call. The CDR3 runs 11 residues. Trimming shortened V by 1 base and J by 5 bases, and 6 bases separated the two germline ends. CDR1 and CDR2 from the germline V gene are GTSNPN and SVGIG (reference sequence). The CDR3 DNA reads as TGTGCCTGGAGTGGGGCAGACGAGCAGTACTTC. Protein product: CAWSGADEQYF.